This T cell receptor (beta chain) was captured in a study of CD8+CD57+ T cells in acquired aplastic anemia. As for this clonotype: This may come from a read error, since a much larger clone is one base off.

This CDR3 has 17 residues. The germline gives CDR1 LNHNV, CDR2 YYDKDF (reference sequence). By flow cytometry, patients selected for sequencing had shown an expansion of CD8+CD57+ cells. According to the study, genomic DNA was the template for TCR beta VDJ and CDR3 profiling. TCRdb redid the calling of the reads with MiXCR, one entry per CDR3 protein. The sample holds hundreds of thousands of distinct CDR3 sequences, 25% to 40% seen once. The sequence came from a human donor with aplastic anemia. The gene calls are TRBV15 and TRBJ2-7; D is unresolved. Specimen: sorted CD4+, CD8+, or CD8+CD57+ T cells (not recorded which) from PBMCs. The CDR3: CATSFNEIGPNSYGQYF. The CDR3 bases are TGTGCCACCAGCTTTAACGAAATAGGACCGAACTCCTACGGGCAGTACTTC.